A selection of T cell receptor beta chains follows, all from one sample in a study of blood T cell repertoires in COVID-19. The method was immunoSEQ multiplex PCR; TCRdb's version includes in-frame clones alone and lacks a portion of them. The sample has some 150,000 clones, just under 80% seen once. The specimen sequenced was peripheral blood. These receptors were taken from a woman older than 75 with acute or convalescent COVID-19. Both conserved end residues are part of each CDR3. D genes are given only for firm matches. Size is omitted from some rows. Given values are once, few, many or a class for expanded clones.

V: TRBV5-1
J: TRBJ1-4
D: TRBD1
size: -
DNA: TGCGCCAGCAGCCGGGACAGACCTAATGAAAAACTGTTTTTT
CDR3: CASSRDRPNEKLFF

V: TRBV19
J: TRBJ1-5
D: TRBD1
size: -
DNA: TGTGCCAGTAGTATATCGGGGGACAGTTTCCAACATTTT
CDR3: CASSISGDSFQHF

V: TRBV5-1
J: TRBJ2-7
D: -
size: -
DNA: TGCGCCAGCAGCTTGGGTCCTTTAGGGGCCGGCTACGAGCAGTACTTC
CDR3: CASSLGPLGAGYEQYF

V: TRBV3-1/TRBV3-2
J: TRBJ2-1
D: -
size: once
DNA: TGTGCCAGCAGTCCGGGTCTCCCGCCGAATGAGCAGTTCTTC
CDR3: CASSPGLPPNEQFF

V: TRBV7-9
J: TRBJ2-5
D: -
size: -
DNA: TGTGCCAGCAGCTTAGCGTGGGGGCGAGAGACCCAGTACTTC
CDR3: CASSLAWGRETQYF

V: TRBV5-6
J: TRBJ2-2
D: -
size: once
DNA: TGTGCCAGCAGCTTGATTGCCCGGGACATCCGAAACACCGGGGAGCTGTTTTTT
CDR3: CASSLIARDIRNTGELFF

V: TRBV28
J: TRBJ2-1
D: TRBD2
size: few
DNA: TGTGCCAGCAGTTTACCTACCCTGGCTAGCGGGAGGGATGAGCAGTTCTTC
CDR3: CASSLPTLASGRDEQFF

V: TRBV2
J: TRBJ2-3
D: -
size: once
DNA: TGTGCCAGCTACACGGGATGGGATTCAGATACGCAGTATTTT
CDR3: CASYTGWDSDTQYF

V: TRBV3-1/TRBV3-2
J: TRBJ1-2
D: TRBD1
size: -
DNA: TGTGCCAGCAGCCAAGCCCCCAGGGGGAACTATGGCTACACCTTC
CDR3: CASSQAPRGNYGYTF

V: TRBV7-9
J: TRBJ1-4
D: TRBD1
size: -
DNA: TGTGCCAGCAGCCTTCAGGGGGGAAGTGAAAAACTGTTTTTT
CDR3: CASSLQGGSEKLFF

V: TRBV4-1
J: TRBJ1-2
D: -
size: -
DNA: TGCGCCAGCAGCCGACAGACTAACTATGGCTACACCTTC
CDR3: CASSRQTNYGYTF

V: TRBV28
J: TRBJ1-2
D: TRBD1
size: few
DNA: TGTGCCAGCACTTATCGGGGCCAACAGGGGCCTGGCTACACCTTC
CDR3: CASTYRGQQGPGYTF

V: TRBV5-1
J: TRBJ1-2
D: TRBD1
size: -
DNA: TGCGCCAGCAGCCCCGGCGACAGGGGTAACTATGGCTACACCTTC
CDR3: CASSPGDRGNYGYTF

V: TRBV5-1
J: TRBJ2-5
D: TRBD2
size: -
DNA: TGCGCCAGCAACCTTGACCGGACTAGCGGGAGAGGGGAGACCCAGTACTTC
CDR3: CASNLDRTSGRGETQYF

V: TRBV24-1
J: TRBJ2-7
D: -
size: -
DNA: TGTGCCACCAGTGATCCCGCCCGTGGGACTTGGCAGTACTTC
CDR3: CATSDPARGTWQYF

V: TRBV25-1
J: TRBJ1-6
D: TRBD1
size: -
DNA: TGTGCCAGCAGCGACGGAGGGACAGCTAGCTCACCCCTCCACTTT
CDR3: CASSDGGTASSPLHF

V: TRBV28
J: TRBJ2-1
D: -
size: -
DNA: TGTGCCAGCAGTGCCAGCGGGCGACGTTACAATGAGCAGTTCTTC
CDR3: CASSASGRRYNEQFF

V: TRBV19
J: TRBJ1-2
D: TRBD1
size: -
DNA: TGTGCCAGTAAAGGGGGACAGGGACTCTATGGCTACACCTTC
CDR3: CASKGGQGLYGYTF

V: TRBV2
J: TRBJ2-1
D: TRBD1
size: -
DNA: TGTGCCAGCAGGGACAGGGGATGGGTGAATGAGCAGTTCTTC
CDR3: CASRDRGWVNEQFF

V: TRBV6-5
J: TRBJ2-7
D: TRBD1
size: -
DNA: TGTGCCAGCAGTTCCCCCTCAGGGGGCTACGAGCAGTACTTC
CDR3: CASSSPSGGYEQYF

V: TRBV27
J: TRBJ2-5
D: TRBD1
size: -
DNA: TGTGCCACCGGAAGGGACAGCGAGGTGAAAGAGACCCAGTACTTC
CDR3: CATGRDSEVKETQYF

V: TRBV28
J: TRBJ1-5
D: -
size: -
DNA: TGTGCCAGCAGTTTAACCTCGACAGTCCCGGGGGCCCAGCATTTT
CDR3: CASSLTSTVPGAQHF

V: TRBV2
J: TRBJ1-1
D: -
size: -
DNA: TGTGCCAGCATTTTCCAGGGGACCGGTGCTGAAGCTTTCTTT
CDR3: CASIFQGTGAEAFF

V: TRBV7-9
J: TRBJ2-3
D: TRBD1
size: -
DNA: TGTGCCAGCAGCCCCGGGGGGACAGGGGTGACAGATACGCAGTATTTT
CDR3: CASSPGGTGVTDTQYF

V: TRBV7-8
J: TRBJ2-2
D: TRBD1
size: -
DNA: TGTGCCAGCAGCAAAACCCCTGGACAGGTTTACACCGGGGAGCTGTTTTTT
CDR3: CASSKTPGQVYTGELFF

V: TRBV4-1
J: TRBJ2-7
D: -
size: -
DNA: TGCGCCAGCAGCCAAGCGCCCCCATGGGAGACGGCGGGGGCTACCTACGAGCAGTACTTC
CDR3: CASSQAPPWETAGATYEQYF

V: TRBV27
J: TRBJ1-1
D: -
size: -
DNA: TGTGCCAGCCGCATTTTGGGCAACACTGAAGCTTTCTTT
CDR3: CASRILGNTEAFF

V: TRBV30
J: TRBJ2-3
D: TRBD2
size: once
DNA: TGTGCCTGGAGGAAAGCGGGGGCCACAGATACGCAGTATTTT
CDR3: CAWRKAGATDTQYF

V: TRBV10-1
J: TRBJ1-4
D: -
size: -
DNA: TGCGCCAGCACCCCGGGTCAGGGGACAAGTAAGGAAAAACTGTTTTTT
CDR3: CASTPGQGTSKEKLFF

V: TRBV7-9
J: TRBJ2-2
D: TRBD1
size: -
DNA: TGTGCCAGCAGCTCGACAGGGGGTGTTCCCGGGGAGCTGTTTTTT
CDR3: CASSSTGGVPGELFF

V: TRBV5-3
J: TRBJ1-1
D: TRBD1
size: -
DNA: TGTGCCAGAACCGTATTTCGGACAGGGGGTTCCGTGAACACTGAAGCTTTCTTT
CDR3: CARTVFRTGGSVNTEAFF

V: TRBV2
J: TRBJ1-3
D: TRBD1
size: -
DNA: TGTGCCAGCAGTGGCCGACGTAGTGGGACAGGGGGCGGAAACACCATATATTTT
CDR3: CASSGRRSGTGGGNTIYF

V: TRBV9
J: TRBJ2-6
D: -
size: -
DNA: TGTGCCAGCAGCGTTCAGGACTCTGGGGCCAACGTCCTGACTTTC
CDR3: CASSVQDSGANVLTF

V: TRBV7-2
J: TRBJ1-2
D: -
size: -
DNA: TGTGCCAGCAGCTCGGGGTGGCCGCCCAATGGCTACACCTTC
CDR3: CASSSGWPPNGYTF

V: TRBV27
J: TRBJ1-1
D: -
size: once
DNA: TGTGCCAGCAGTCAAAGGCTGGGGACAGAAGCTTTCTTT
CDR3: CASSQRLGTEAFF

V: TRBV18
J: TRBJ1-3
D: TRBD1
size: -
DNA: TGTGCCAGCTCACTCAGGGGCCCGACAGGGGGCTTTACTGCTACAATTGGAAACACCATATATTTT
CDR3: CASSLRGPTGGFTATIGNTIYF

V: TRBV5-1
J: TRBJ1-2
D: -
size: -
DNA: TGCGCCAGCAGCTCCGACGAGGGGGACTACACCTTC
CDR3: CASSSDEGDYTF

V: TRBV2
J: TRBJ1-1
D: TRBD1
size: few
DNA: TGTGCCAGCAGGTGGACAGGATCGAACACTGAAGCTTTCTTT
CDR3: CASRWTGSNTEAFF

V: TRBV4-1
J: TRBJ2-1
D: -
size: -
DNA: TGCGCCAGCAGCCAAGGTAGCGCCAAGAGCTCCTACAATGAGCAGTTCTTC
CDR3: CASSQGSAKSSYNEQFF

V: TRBV5-4
J: TRBJ1-2
D: TRBD1
size: once
DNA: TGTGCCAGCAGCCCCGGGACAGGGGACTATGGCTACACCTTC
CDR3: CASSPGTGDYGYTF

V: TRBV28
J: TRBJ1-4
D: -
size: -
DNA: TGTGCCAGCAGTTTAGACCGGTCGAGGGATGAAAAACTGTTTTTT
CDR3: CASSLDRSRDEKLFF

V: TRBV10-2
J: TRBJ1-5
D: -
size: once
DNA: TGCGCCAGCAGTGACCCACATAGCAATCAGCCCCAGCATTTT
CDR3: CASSDPHSNQPQHF

V: TRBV12-3/TRBV12-4
J: TRBJ1-1
D: -
size: few
DNA: TGTGCCAGCAGTTTACAGGGAAGCACTGAAGCTTTCTTT
CDR3: CASSLQGSTEAFF